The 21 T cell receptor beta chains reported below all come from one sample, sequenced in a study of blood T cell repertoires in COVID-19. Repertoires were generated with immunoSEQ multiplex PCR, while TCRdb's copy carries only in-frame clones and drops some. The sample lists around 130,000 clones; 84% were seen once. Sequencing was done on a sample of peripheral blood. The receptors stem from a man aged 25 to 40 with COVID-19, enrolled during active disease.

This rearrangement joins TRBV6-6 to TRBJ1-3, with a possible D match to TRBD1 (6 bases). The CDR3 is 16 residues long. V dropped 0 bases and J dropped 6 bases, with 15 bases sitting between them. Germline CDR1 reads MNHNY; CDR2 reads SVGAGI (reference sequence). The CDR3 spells CASSYSRGTSENTIYF. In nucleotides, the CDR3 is TGTGCCAGCAGTTACTCGAGAGGGACATCCGAAAACACCATATATTTT.

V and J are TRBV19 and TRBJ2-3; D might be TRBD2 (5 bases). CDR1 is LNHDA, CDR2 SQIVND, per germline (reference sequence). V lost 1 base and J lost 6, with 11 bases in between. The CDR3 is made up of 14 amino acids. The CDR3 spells CASSIAGGSDTQYF. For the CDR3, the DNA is TGTGCCAGTAGTATAGCTGGAGGTTCGGATACGCAGTATTTT.

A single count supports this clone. The CDR3 DNA reads TGTGCCAGCAGTTACTCTAAGGGACTCGATCAGCCCCAGCATTTT. This translates into CASSYSKGLDQPQHF. The gene calls are TRBV6-2 or TRBV6-3 and TRBJ1-5, with a tentative D call TRBD1 (5 bases). Germline V gene sequence: CDR1 MNHEY, CDR2 SVGEGT. The CDR3 loop spans 15 amino acids. The V end lost 0 bases, the J end lost 5 bases, and 11 bases lay between the germline ends.

The CDR3 DNA reads as TGTGCCAGCAGTGAAGGGGGCGTTGGGCTTGCTTTCTTT. It codes for CASSEGGVGLAFF. This chain joins TRBV2 and TRBJ1-1; weak D call: TRBD1 (5 bases). The CDR3 sequence is 13 residues long. CDR1 and CDR2 (germline): SNHLY, FYNNEI. V was pared by 1 base and J by 11 bases, with 14 bases between.

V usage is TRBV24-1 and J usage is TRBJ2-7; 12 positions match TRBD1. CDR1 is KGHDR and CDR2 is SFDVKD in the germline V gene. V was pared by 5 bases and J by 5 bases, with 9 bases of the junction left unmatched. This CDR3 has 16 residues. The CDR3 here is CATSAPGQGARDEQYF. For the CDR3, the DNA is TGTGCCACCAGTGCCCCGGGACAGGGGGCTCGAGACGAGCAGTACTTC.

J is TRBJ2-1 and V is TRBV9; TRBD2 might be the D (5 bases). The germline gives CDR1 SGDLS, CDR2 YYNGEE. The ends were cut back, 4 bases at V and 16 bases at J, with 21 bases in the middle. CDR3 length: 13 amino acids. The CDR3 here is CASSPGPGDLRFF. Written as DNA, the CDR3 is TGTGCCAGCAGCCCAGGCCCCGGGGATTTGAGATTCTTC.

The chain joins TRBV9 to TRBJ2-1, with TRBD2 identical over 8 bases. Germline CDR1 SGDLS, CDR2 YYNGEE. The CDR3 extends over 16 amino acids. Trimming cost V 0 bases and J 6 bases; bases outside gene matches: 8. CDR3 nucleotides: TGTGCCAGCAGCGTAGGCGGCCTTAGCGGGGTCAATGAGCAGTTCTTC. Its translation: CASSVGGLSGVNEQFF.

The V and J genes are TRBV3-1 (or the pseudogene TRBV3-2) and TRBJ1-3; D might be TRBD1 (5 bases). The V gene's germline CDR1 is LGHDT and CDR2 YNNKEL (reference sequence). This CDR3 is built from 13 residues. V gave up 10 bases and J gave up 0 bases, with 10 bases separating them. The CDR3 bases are TGTGCCATCCGACAGTCCTCTGGAAACACCATATATTTT. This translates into CAIRQSSGNTIYF.

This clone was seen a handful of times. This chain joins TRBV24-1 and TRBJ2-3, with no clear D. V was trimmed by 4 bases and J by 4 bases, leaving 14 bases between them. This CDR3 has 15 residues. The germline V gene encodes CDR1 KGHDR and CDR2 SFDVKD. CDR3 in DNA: TGTGCCACCAGTGACCCGGCTACCCGGGCAGATACGCAGTATTTT. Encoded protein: CATSDPATRADTQYF.

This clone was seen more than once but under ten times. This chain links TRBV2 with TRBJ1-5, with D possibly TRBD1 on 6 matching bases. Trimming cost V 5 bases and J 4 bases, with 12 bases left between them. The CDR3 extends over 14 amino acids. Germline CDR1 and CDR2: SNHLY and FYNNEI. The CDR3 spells CASSKQGSNQPQHF. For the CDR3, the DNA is TGTGCCAGCAGTAAACAGGGATCAAATCAGCCCCAGCATTTT.

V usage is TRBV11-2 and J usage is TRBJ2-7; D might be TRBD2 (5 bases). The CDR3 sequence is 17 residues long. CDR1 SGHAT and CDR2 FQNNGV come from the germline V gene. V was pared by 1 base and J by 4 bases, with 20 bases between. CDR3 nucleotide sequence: TGTGCCAGCAGCTTAGTCGGCCCAACGGCATCGGGATACGAGCAGTACTTC. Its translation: CASSLVGPTASGYEQYF.

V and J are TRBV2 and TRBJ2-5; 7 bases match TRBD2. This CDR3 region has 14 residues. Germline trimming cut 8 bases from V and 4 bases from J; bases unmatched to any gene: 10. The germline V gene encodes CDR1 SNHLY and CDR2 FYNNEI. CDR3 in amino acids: CASQGRLAAETQYF. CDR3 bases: TGTGCCAGCCAAGGAAGGCTAGCGGCAGAGACCCAGTACTTC. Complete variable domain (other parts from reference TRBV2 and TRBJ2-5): EPEVTQTPSHQVTQMGQEVILRCVPISNHLYFYWYRQILGQKVEFLVSFYNNEISEKSEIFDDQFSVERPDGSNFTLKIRSTKLEDSAMYFCASQGRLAAETQYFGPGTRLLVL.

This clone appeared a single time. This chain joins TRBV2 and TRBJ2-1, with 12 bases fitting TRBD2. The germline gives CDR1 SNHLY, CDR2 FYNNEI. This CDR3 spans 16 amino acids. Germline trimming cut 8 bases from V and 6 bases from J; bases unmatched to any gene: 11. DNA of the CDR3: TGTGCCAGCGGCGAAAACGGACTAGCGGGATCCAATGAGCAGTTCTTC. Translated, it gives CASGENGLAGSNEQFF.

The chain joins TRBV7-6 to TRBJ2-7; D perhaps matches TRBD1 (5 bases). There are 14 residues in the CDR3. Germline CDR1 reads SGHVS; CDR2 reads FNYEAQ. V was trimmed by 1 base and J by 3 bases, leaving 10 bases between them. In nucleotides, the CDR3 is TGTGCCAGCAGCTTAGTTGGGCAGGGCTACGAGCAGTACTTC. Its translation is CASSLVGQGYEQYF.

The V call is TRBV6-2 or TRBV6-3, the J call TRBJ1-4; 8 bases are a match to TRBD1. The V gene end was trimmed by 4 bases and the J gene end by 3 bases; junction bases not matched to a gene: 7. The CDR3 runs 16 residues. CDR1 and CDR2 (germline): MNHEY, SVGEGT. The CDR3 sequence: CASSFGQGKANEKLFF. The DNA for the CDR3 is TGTGCCAGCAGTTTCGGACAGGGTAAGGCTAATGAAAAACTGTTTTTT.

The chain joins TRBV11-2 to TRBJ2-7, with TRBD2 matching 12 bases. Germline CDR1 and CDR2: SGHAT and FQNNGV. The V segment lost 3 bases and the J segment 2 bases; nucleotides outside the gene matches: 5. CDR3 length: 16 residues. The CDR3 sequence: CASSFPLAGGTYEQYF. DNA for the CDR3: TGTGCCAGCAGCTTCCCTCTAGCGGGAGGGACCTACGAGCAGTACTTC.

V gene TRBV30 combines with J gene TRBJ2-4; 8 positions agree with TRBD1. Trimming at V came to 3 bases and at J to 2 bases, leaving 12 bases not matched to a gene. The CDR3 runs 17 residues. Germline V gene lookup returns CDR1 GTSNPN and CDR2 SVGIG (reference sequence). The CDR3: CAWSPVGRGPSKNIQYF. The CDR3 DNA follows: TGTGCCTGGAGCCCGGTGGGCAGGGGGCCGTCCAAAAACATTCAGTACTTC.

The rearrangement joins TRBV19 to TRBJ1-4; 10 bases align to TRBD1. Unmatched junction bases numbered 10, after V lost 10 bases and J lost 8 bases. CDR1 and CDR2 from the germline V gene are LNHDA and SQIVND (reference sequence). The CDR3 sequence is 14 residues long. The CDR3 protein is CATTLDRGTEKLFF. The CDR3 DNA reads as TGTGCCACCACGCTGGACAGGGGGACGGAAAAACTGTTTTTT.

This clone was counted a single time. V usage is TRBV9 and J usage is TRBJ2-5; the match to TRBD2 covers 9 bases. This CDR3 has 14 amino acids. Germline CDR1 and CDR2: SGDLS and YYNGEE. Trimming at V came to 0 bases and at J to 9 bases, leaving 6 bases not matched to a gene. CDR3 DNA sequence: TGTGCCAGCAGCGTAGGGGCGGGGGGGGCTGCCCAGTACTTC. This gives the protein CASSVGAGGAAQYF. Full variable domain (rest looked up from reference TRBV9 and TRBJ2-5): DSGVTQTPKHLITATGQRVTLRCSPRSGDLSVYWYQQSLDQGLQFLIQYYNGEERAKGNILERFSAQQFPDLHSELNLSSLELGDSALYFCASSVGAGGAAQYFGPGTRLLVL.

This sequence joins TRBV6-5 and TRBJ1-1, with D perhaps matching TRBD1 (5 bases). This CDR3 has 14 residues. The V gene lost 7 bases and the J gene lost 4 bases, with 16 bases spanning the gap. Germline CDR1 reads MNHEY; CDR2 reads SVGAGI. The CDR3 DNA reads TGTGCCAGCACGGGGGGACCAAGGGGCACTGAAGCTTTCTTT. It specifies CASTGGPRGTEAFF.

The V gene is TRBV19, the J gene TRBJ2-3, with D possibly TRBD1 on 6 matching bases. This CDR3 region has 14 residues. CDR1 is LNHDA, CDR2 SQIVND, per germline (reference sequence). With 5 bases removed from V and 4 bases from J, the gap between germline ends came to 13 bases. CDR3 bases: TGTGCCAGTAGTCGGACAGTGGGGGCAGATACGCAGTATTTT. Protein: CASSRTVGADTQYF.